The rows below give T cell receptor beta chains drawn from one sample of a study of cytomegalovirus exposure and HLA in healthy donors. Here immunoSEQ multiplex PCR was the method, and the copy in TCRdb shows in-frame clones only, minus some. The sample lists 170,000 or so clones, around 77% occurring once. Sample: PBMCs. The receptors stem from a woman in her twenties or thirties in good health and CMV-seronegative. CDR3s leave out the opening cysteine and the closing phenylalanine or tryptophan. A D gene is named only where the DNA matches it firmly.

V,J,D,CDR3
TRBV10-1,TRBJ2-5,NA,ASRRTAQETQY
TRBV6-6,TRBJ1-1,TRBD1,ASTTPHRTGGTEAF
TRBV4-1,TRBJ1-1,NA,ASSQLSAGRSGTEAF
TRBV4-3,TRBJ2-3,TRBD2,ASSRLGLAGGGDTQY
TRBV2,TRBJ2-5,NA,ASSESGGETQY
TRBV5-1,TRBJ2-2,NA,ASSLAGSDTGELF
TRBV4-2,TRBJ2-7,NA,ASSQDFGDRSYEQY
TRBV7-9,TRBJ1-5,NA,ASAAQSNQPQH
TRBV6-1,TRBJ1-1,NA,ASSEGRAMNTEAF
TRBV5-8,TRBJ2-7,TRBD2,ASSLGSGAAYEQY
TRBV7-2,TRBJ2-7,NA,ASSLQGYKQY
TRBV9,TRBJ2-1,TRBD2,ASSVGRGGYNEQF
TRBV5-5,TRBJ1-2,NA,ASSLAGPNYGYT
TRBV28,TRBJ2-3,TRBD2,ASSPLTSGVTDTQY
TRBV5-4,TRBJ1-1,NA,ASSLATGDTEAF
TRBV6-1,TRBJ1-3,NA,ASSDLIGRNTIY
TRBV30,TRBJ2-3,NA,AWSVGSGDSQY
TRBV29-1,TRBJ1-1,NA,SGVWTEAF
TRBV6-1,TRBJ1-2,NA,ASSEGTVLYT
TRBV5-4,TRBJ2-1,TRBD2,ASSLSGGGNYNEQF
TRBV9,TRBJ1-5,NA,ASSVGTGRNQPQH
TRBV7-9,TRBJ2-7,NA,ASSLLAGVTGRGHEQY
TRBV10-1,TRBJ1-3,NA,ATSPSSGNTIY
TRBV19,TRBJ2-1,NA,ASTLGGSSYNEQF
TRBV5-6,TRBJ2-1,NA,ASTRYNEQF
TRBV4-3,TRBJ1-5,TRBD1,ASSQGFTTGGGEPQH
TRBV4-2,TRBJ2-3,TRBD2,ASSSSGGRADTQY
TRBV19,TRBJ1-1,TRBD1,ASSTLLGGPRNTEAF
TRBV19,TRBJ1-1,NA,ASTPRRRPKNFGDMNTEAF
TRBV29-1,TRBJ1-1,TRBD1,SVGPGGGEAF
TRBV2,TRBJ1-2,NA,ASSLNGGRGGYGYT
TRBV30,TRBJ1-4,NA,AWSGTDHEKLF
TRBV9,TRBJ2-1,NA,ASSVQGHIYNEQF
TRBV30,TRBJ2-5,NA,AWSGDSEETQY
TRBV4-2,TRBJ2-7,TRBD1,ASSPGQGATYEQY
TRBV19,TRBJ2-3,NA,ASSILGSFTDTQY
TRBV4-2,TRBJ1-2,TRBD1,ASSHRGQGALNYGYT
TRBV5-4,TRBJ1-2,NA,ASSTQAYGYT
TRBV6-1,TRBJ1-1,NA,ASSEAAGWTEAF
TRBV6-1,TRBJ2-7,TRBD2,AGGLAGGDYEQY
TRBV7-9,TRBJ1-5,NA,DFFFVTDYSNQPQH
TRBV19,TRBJ2-5,NA,ASSIRWRGLETQY
TRBV5-1,TRBJ2-2,NA,ASSSGGTQSTGELF
TRBV7-9,TRBJ1-2,TRBD1,ASSLGQANYGYT
TRBV5-1,TRBJ1-2,NA,ASSGGPSNYGYT
TRBV7-9,TRBJ2-3,TRBD2,ASSFSGRAVDTQY
TRBV5-4,TRBJ2-1,TRBD2,ASSLALAGVNEQF
TRBV29-1,TRBJ2-5,TRBD1,SVDGTGLGETQY
TRBV5-1,TRBJ1-1,TRBD1,ASSADRERVAF
TRBV5-1,TRBJ2-5,NA,ASSFSAVQETQY
TRBV10-3,TRBJ2-5,TRBD1,AISGPGQGGETQY
TRBV9,TRBJ2-3,TRBD2,ASSVEPSGVTTDTQY
TRBV2,TRBJ1-6,NA,ASSESVGQVNSPLH